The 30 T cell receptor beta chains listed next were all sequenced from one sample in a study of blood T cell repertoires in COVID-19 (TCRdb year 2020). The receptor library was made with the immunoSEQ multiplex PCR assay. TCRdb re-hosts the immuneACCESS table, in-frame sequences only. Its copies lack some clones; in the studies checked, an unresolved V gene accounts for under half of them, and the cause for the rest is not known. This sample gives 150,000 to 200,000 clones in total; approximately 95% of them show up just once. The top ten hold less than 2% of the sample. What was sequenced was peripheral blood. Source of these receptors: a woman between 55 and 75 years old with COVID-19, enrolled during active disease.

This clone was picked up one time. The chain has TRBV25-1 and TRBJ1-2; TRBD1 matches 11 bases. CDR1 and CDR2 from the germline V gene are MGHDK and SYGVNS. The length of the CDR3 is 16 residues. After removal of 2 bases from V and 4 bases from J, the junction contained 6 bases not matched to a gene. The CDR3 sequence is CASSEGTGGSLYGYTF. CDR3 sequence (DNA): TGTGCCAGCAGTGAAGGGACAGGGGGGTCCCTCTATGGCTACACCTTC.

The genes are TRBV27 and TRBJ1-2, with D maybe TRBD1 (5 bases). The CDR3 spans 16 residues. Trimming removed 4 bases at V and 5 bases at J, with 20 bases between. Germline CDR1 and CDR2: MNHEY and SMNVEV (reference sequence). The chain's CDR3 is CASSSHWTPTGYGYTF. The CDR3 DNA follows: TGTGCCAGCAGTTCTCACTGGACACCCACGGGTTATGGCTACACCTTC.

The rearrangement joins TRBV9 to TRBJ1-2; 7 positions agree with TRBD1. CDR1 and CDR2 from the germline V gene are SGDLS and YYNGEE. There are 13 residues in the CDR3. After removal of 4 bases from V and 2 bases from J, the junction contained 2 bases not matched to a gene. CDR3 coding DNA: TGTGCCAGCAGCTCGACAGGGAACTATGGCTACACCTTC. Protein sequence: CASSSTGNYGYTF.

The CDR3 nucleotides read TGTGCCAGTAGTCGAGACAGGGGATCTGGAAACACCATATATTTT. It yields the protein CASSRDRGSGNTIYF. The V gene is TRBV19, the J gene TRBJ1-3; TRBD1 matches 8 bases. Losses at the gene ends were 5 bases for V and 1 base for J; bases not matched to a gene: 4. The germline V gene encodes CDR1 LNHDA and CDR2 SQIVND (reference sequence). The CDR3 totals 15 residues.

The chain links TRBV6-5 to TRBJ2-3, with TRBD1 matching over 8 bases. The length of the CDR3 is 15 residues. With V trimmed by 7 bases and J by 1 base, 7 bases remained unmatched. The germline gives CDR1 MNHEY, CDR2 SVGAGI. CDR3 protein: CASTWEDRGTDTQYF. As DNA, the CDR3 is TGTGCCAGCACTTGGGAGGACAGGGGCACAGATACGCAGTATTTT.

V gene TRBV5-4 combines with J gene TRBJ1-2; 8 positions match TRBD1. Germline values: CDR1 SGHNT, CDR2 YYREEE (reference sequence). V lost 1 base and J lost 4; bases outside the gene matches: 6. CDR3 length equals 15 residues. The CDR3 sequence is CASSLTRGQVYGYTF. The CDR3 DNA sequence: TGTGCCAGCAGCTTGACCAGGGGGCAGGTCTATGGCTACACCTTC.

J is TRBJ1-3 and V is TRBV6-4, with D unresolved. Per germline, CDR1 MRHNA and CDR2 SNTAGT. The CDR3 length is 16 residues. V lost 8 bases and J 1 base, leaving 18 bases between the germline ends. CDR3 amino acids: CASVRGGRPSGNTIYF. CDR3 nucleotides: TGTGCCAGCGTCCGGGGAGGGCGCCCTTCTGGAAACACCATATATTTT.

The CDR3 sequence: CASARDISGANVLTF. In nucleotides, the CDR3 is TGTGCCAGCGCCAGGGATATCTCTGGGGCCAACGTCCTGACTTTC. V gene TRBV7-2 combines with J gene TRBJ2-6; D is possibly TRBD1 (5 bases). CDR3 length: 15 amino acids. The germline V and J ends were trimmed by 8 bases and 0 bases, with 11 bases remaining between them. CDR1 SGHTA and CDR2 FQGNSA come from the germline V gene.

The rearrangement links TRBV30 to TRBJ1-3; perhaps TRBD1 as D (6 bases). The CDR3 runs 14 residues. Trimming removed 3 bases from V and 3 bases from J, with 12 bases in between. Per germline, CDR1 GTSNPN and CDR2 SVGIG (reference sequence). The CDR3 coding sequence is TGTGCCTGGAGGCCGACAGGCGTTGGAAACACCATATATTTT. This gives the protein CAWRPTGVGNTIYF.

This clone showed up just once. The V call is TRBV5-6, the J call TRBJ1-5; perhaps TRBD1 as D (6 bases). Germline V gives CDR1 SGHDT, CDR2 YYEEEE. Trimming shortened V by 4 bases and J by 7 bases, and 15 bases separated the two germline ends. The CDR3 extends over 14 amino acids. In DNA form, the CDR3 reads TGTGCCAGCAGCCGGGGGGGCAGGGTGCAGCCCCAGCATTTT. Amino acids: CASSRGGRVQPQHF.

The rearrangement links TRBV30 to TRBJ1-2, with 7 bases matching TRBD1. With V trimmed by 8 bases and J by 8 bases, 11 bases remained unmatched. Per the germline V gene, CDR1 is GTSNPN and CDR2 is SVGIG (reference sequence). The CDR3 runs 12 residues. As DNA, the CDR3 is TGTGCCCCTAAGGGGGCCGGTCCCGGCTACACCTTC. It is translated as CAPKGAGPGYTF.

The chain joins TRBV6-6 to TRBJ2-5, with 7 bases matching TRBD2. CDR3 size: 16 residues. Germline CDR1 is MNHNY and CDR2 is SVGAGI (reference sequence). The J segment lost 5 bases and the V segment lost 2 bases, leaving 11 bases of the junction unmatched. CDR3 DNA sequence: TGTGCCAGCAGTTACACGCCCCAAGGGGAGGGGGAGACCCAGTACTTC. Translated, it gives CASSYTPQGEGETQYF.

The CDR3: CASSVAQGLYYEQYF. CDR3 nucleotides: TGTGCCAGCAGCGTAGCCCAGGGGCTATACTACGAGCAGTACTTC. The rearrangement joins TRBV9 to TRBJ2-7; weak D call: TRBD1 (6 bases). The CDR3 runs to 15 residues. CDR1 and CDR2 from the germline V gene are SGDLS and YYNGEE. Trimming shortened V by 0 bases and J by 3 bases, and 13 bases separated the two germline ends.

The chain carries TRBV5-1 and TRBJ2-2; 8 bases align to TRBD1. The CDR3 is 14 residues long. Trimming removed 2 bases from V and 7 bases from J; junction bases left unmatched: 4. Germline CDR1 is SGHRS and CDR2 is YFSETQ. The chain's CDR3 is CASSLQGEVGELFF. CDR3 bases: TGCGCCAGCAGCTTACAGGGGGAAGTCGGGGAGCTGTTTTTT.

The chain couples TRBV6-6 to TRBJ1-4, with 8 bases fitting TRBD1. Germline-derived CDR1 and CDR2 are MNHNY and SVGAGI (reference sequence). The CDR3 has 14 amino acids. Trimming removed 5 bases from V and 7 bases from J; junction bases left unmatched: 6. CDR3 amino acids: CASSHGTGREKLFF. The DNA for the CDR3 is TGTGCCAGCAGTCACGGGACAGGCCGTGAAAAACTGTTTTTT.

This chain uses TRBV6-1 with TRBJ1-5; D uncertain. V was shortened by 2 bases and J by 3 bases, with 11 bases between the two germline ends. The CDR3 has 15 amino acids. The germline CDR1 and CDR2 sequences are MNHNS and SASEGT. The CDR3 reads CASSETGSTNQPQHF. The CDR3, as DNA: TGTGCCAGCAGTGAAACGGGGTCTACCAATCAGCCCCAGCATTTT.

For the CDR3, the DNA is TGTGCCAGCGGTTTACAGGGTGTGAACACTGAAGCTTTCTTT. It is translated as CASGLQGVNTEAFF. V usage is TRBV3-1 (or the pseudogene TRBV3-2) and J usage is TRBJ1-1; a weak D match, TRBD1 (6 bases). V gave up 8 bases and J gave up 0 bases, with 13 bases separating them. Germline CDR1 reads LGHDT; CDR2 reads YNNKEL (reference sequence). This CDR3 is 14 amino acids long.

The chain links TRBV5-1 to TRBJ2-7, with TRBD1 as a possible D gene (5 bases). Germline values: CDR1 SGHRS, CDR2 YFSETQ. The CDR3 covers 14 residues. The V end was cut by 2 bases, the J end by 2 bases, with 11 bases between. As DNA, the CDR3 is TGCGCCAGCAGCTTAACGGACACAACCTACGAGCAGTACTTC. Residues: CASSLTDTTYEQYF.

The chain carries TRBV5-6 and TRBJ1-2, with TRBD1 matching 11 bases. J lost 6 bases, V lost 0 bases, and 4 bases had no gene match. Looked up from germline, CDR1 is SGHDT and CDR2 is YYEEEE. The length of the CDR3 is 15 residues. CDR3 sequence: CASSLVGQGANGYTF. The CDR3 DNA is TGTGCCAGCAGCTTGGTAGGACAGGGGGCAAATGGCTACACCTTC.

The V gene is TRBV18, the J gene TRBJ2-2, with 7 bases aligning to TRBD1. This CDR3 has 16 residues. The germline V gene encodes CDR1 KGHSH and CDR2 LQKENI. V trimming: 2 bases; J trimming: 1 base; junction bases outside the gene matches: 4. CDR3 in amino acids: CASSPATGRNTGELFF. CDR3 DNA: TGTGCCAGCTCACCAGCGACAGGGAGGAACACCGGGGAGCTGTTTTTT.

In DNA form, the CDR3 reads TGTGCCAGCAGCGTCGGGGGAAACACCATATATTTT. Amino acid sequence: CASSVGGNTIYF. This chain links TRBV9 with TRBJ1-3; D gene uncertain. Trimming stripped 2 bases from V and 4 bases from J, with 4 bases between. The CDR3 is made up of 12 amino acids. The germline CDR1 and CDR2 sequences are SGDLS and YYNGEE.

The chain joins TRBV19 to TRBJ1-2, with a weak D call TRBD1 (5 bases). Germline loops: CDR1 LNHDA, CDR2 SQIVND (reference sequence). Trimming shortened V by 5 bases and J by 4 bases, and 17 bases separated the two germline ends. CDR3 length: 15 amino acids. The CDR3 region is CASSVPLRGSYGYTF. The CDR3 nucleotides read TGTGCCAGTAGTGTGCCCCTTAGGGGTTCCTATGGCTACACCTTC.

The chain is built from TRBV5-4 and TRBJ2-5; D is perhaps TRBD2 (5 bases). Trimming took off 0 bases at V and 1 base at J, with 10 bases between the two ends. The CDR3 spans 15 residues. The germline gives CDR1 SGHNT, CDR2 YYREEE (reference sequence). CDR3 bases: TGTGCCAGCAGCTTGGGCCGGGATCGCCAAGAGACCCAGTACTTC. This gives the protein CASSLGRDRQETQYF.

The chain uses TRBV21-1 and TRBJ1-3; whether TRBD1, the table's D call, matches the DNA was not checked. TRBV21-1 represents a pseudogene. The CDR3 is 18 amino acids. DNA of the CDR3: TGTGCCAGCAGCAGAAGAACAACAGGGGAATATTCGGGTAACACCATATATTTT. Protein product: CASSRRTTGEYSGNTIYF.

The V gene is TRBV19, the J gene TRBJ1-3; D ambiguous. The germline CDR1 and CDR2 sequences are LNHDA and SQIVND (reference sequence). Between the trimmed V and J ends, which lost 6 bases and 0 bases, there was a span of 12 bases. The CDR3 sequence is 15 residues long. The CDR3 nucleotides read TGTGCCAGTAGCCGAGGGTCCCACTCTGGAAACACCATATATTTT. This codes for CASSRGSHSGNTIYF.

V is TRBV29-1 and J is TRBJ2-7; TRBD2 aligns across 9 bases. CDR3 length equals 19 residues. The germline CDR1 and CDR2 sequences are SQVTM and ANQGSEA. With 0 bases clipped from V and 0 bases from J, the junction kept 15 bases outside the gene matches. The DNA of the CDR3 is TGCAGCGTTGAAGATCAGAGGGGTAGCGGGGGCCTGAGCTCCTACGAGCAGTACTTC. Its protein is CSVEDQRGSGGLSSYEQYF.

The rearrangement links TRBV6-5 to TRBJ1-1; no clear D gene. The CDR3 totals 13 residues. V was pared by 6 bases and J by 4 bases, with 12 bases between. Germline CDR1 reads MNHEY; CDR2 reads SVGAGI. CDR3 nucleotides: TGTGCCAGCAGGGGTTGGCGAGGCACTGAAGCTTTCTTT. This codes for CASRGWRGTEAFF.

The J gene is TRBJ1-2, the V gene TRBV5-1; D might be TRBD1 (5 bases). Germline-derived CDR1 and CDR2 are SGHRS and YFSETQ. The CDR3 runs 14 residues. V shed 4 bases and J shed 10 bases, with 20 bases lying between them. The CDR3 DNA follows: TGCGCCAGCAGCCCCCTCGGGGGGTCGACCGACTACACCTTC. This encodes CASSPLGGSTDYTF.

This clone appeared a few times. CDR3 sequence reads: CASSLDRTENKAFF. DNA for the CDR3: TGTGCCAGCAGCTTAGATAGGACAGAGAATAAGGCTTTCTTT. The chain carries TRBV7-2 and TRBJ1-1; D is perhaps TRBD1 (6 bases). The CDR3 sequence is 14 residues long. Germline values: CDR1 SGHTA, CDR2 FQGNSA. V was shortened by 1 base and J by 11 bases, with 17 bases between the two germline ends.

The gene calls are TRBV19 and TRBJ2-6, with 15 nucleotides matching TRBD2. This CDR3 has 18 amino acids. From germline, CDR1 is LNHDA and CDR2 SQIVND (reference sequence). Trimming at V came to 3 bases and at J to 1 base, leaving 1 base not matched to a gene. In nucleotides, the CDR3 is TGTGCCAGTAGTATGGGACTAGCGGGGGGATCTGGGGCCAACGTCCTGACTTTC. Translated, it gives CASSMGLAGGSGANVLTF.